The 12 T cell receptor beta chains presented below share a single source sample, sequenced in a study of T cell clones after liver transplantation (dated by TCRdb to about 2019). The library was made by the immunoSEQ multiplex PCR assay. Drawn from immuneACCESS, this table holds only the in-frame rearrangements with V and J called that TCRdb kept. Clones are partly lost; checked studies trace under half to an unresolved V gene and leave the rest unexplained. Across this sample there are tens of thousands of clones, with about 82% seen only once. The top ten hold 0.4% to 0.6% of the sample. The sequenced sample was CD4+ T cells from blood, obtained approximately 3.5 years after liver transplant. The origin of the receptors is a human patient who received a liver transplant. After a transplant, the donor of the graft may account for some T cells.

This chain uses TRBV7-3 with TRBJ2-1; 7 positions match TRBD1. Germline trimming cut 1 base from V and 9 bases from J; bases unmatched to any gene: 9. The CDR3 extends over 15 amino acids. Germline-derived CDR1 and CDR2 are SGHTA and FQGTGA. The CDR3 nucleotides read TGTGCCAGCAGCTTAAAAGGGGGCAGGGGTGGTGAGCAGTTCTTC. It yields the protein CASSLKGGRGGEQFF.

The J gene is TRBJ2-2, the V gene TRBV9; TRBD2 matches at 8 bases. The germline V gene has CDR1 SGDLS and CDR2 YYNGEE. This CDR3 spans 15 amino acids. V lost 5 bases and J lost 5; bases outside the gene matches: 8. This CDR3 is CASSHSGALTGELFF. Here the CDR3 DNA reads TGTGCCAGCAGTCATAGCGGGGCTCTGACCGGGGAGCTGTTTTTT.

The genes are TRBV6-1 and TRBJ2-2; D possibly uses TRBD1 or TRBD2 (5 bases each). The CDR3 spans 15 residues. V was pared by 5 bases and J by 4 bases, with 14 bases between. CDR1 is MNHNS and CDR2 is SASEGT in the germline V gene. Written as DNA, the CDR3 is TGTGCCAGCAGTCCAGGGACCTCGGGCACCGGGGAGCTGTTTTTT. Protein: CASSPGTSGTGELFF.

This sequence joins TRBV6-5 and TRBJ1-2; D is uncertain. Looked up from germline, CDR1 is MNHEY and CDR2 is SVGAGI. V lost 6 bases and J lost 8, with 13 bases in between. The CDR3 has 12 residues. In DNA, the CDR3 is TGTGCCAGCAGCCGACCTGGTGAGGGCTACACCTTC. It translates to CASSRPGEGYTF.

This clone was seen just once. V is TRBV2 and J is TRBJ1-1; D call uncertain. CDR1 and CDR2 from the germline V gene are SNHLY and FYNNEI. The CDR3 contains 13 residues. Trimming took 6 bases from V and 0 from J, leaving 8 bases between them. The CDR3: CASRAEVNTEAFF. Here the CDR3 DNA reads TGTGCCAGCAGAGCCGAGGTGAACACTGAAGCTTTCTTT.

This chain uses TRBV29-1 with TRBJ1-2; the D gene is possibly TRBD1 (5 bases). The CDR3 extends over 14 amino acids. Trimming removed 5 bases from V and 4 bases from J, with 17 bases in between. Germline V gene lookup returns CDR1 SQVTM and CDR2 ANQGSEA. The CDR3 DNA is TGCAGCGTTTTGTCACGTCCAAGGGGCTATGGCTACACCTTC. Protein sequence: CSVLSRPRGYGYTF.

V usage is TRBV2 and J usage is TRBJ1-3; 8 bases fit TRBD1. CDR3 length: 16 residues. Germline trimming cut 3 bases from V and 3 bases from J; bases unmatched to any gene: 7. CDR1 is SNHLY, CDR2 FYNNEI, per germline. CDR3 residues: CASSDRGLENGNTIYF. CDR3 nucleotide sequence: TGTGCCAGCAGTGACAGGGGGCTAGAGAATGGAAACACCATATATTTT.

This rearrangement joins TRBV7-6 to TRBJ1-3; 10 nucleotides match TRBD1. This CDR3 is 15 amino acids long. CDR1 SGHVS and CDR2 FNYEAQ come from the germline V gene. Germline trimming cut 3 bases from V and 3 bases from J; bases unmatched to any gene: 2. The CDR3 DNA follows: TGTGCCAGCAGCTTCGGGACAGGGGTTGGAAACACCATATATTTT. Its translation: CASSFGTGVGNTIYF.

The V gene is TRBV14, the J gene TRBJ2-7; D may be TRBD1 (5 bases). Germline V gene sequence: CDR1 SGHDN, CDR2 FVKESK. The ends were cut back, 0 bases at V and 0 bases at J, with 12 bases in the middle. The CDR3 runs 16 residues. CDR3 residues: CASSQDPGHGSYEQYF. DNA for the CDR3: TGTGCCAGCAGCCAAGATCCAGGGCACGGCTCCTACGAGCAGTACTTC.

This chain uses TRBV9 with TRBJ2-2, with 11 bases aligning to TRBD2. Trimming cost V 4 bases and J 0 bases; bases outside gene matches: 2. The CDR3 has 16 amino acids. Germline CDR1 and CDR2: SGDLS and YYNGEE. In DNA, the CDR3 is TGTGCCAGCAGCCAGGGACTAGCGGCGAACACCGGGGAGCTGTTTTTT. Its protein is CASSQGLAANTGELFF. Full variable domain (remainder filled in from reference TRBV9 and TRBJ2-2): DSGVTQTPKHLITATGQRVTLRCSPRSGDLSVYWYQQSLDQGLQFLIQYYNGEERAKGNILERFSAQQFPDLHSELNLSSLELGDSALYFCASSQGLAANTGELFFGEGSRLTVL.

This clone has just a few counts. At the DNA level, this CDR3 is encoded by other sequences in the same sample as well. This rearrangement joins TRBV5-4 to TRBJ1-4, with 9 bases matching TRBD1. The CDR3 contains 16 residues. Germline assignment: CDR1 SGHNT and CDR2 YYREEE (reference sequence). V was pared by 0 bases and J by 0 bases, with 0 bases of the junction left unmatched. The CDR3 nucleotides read TGTGCCAGCAGCTTGGGGACAGGGGCAACTAATGAAAAACTGTTTTTT. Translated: CASSLGTGATNEKLFF.

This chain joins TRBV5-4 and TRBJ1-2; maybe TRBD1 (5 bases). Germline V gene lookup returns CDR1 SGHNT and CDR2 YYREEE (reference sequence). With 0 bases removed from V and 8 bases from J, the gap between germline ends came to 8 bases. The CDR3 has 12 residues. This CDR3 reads CASSLAGRGYTF. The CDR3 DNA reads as TGTGCCAGCAGCTTGGCAGGGAGGGGCTACACCTTC.